Listed below are T cell receptor beta chains from one sample, sequenced in a study of cytomegalovirus exposure and HLA in healthy donors. The table came from immunoSEQ multiplex PCR; TCRdb's copy has only in-frame clones and leaves some out. The sample yields about 110,000 clones, around 84% seen once. Specimen: PBMCs. These receptors were obtained from a man younger than 45 in good health and CMV-seropositive. CDR3s include the opening cysteine and the closing phenylalanine or tryptophan. A D gene is named only where the DNA matches it firmly. Size values are once, few and many counts, or a class for expanded clones, and some rows have none.

D gene,V gene,J gene,clone size,CDR3 protein,CDR3 DNA
.,TRBV19,TRBJ1-2,.,CASSVDSIYGYTF,TGTGCCAGTAGTGTCGACAGTATCTATGGCTACACCTTC
.,TRBV2,TRBJ2-1,.,CASSGLVEQFF,TGTGCCAGCAGTGGACTCGTTGAGCAGTTCTTC
.,TRBV6-1,TRBJ1-3,once,CASKEGVSIRNTIYF,TGTGCCAGCAAAGAGGGGGTATCGATTCGGAACACCATATATTTT
.,TRBV4-1,TRBJ1-2,.,CASSQERGRGTFDF,TGCGCCAGCAGCCAAGAACGAGGAAGGGGGACCTTCGATTTC
.,TRBV6-1,TRBJ1-2,.,CASSVRGINYGYTF,TGTGCCAGCAGTGTAAGAGGGATTAACTATGGCTACACCTTC
TRBD1,TRBV6-1,TRBJ1-6,.,CASSPTRTGDSPLHF,TGTGCCAGCAGTCCTACTAGGACAGGGGATTCACCCCTCCACTTT
TRBD1,TRBV19,TRBJ1-1,.,CASSTSAWDRGLNTEAFF,TGTGCCAGTAGTACGTCGGCGTGGGACAGGGGCTTGAACACTGAAGCTTTCTTT
TRBD1,TRBV5-1,TRBJ1-3,.,CASSLEQGGFSGNTIYF,TGCGCCAGCAGCTTGGAACAGGGGGGTTTCTCTGGAAACACCATATATTTT
TRBD1,TRBV29-1,TRBJ2-3,.,CSLRRDSGSTDTQYF,TGCAGCCTTCGTCGGGACAGTGGATCCACAGATACGCAGTATTTT
.,TRBV6-1,TRBJ1-6,.,CASSEVGGPGSPLHF,TGTGCCAGCAGTGAAGTGGGGGGACCGGGTTCACCCCTCCACTTT
TRBD1,TRBV28,TRBJ2-7,.,CASSGTRDRDRAAQYF,TGTGCCAGCAGTGGGACCAGGGACAGGGATCGAGCCGCGCAGTACTTC
.,TRBV2,TRBJ2-6,.,CASLQDSGANVLTF,TGTGCCAGCTTACAGGACTCTGGGGCCAACGTCCTGACTTTC
TRBD2,TRBV5-6,TRBJ2-3,.,CASSLFSSGGPTDTQYF,TGTGCCAGCAGCTTGTTTAGCAGCGGGGGGCCCACAGATACGCAGTATTTT
.,TRBV30,TRBJ1-2,.,CAWSVLSGRGANYGYTF,TGTGCCTGGAGTGTACTGAGTGGCAGGGGCGCCAACTATGGCTACACCTTC